This T cell receptor (beta chain) comes out of a study of blood T cell repertoires in COVID-19 (dated by TCRdb to the early 2020s). About the full investigation: Collaborator samples came from the United States, Italy and Spain and covered acute and convalescent phases of COVID-19. The prospective study material was composed of cDNA or gDNA derived from T cells, B-cell-depleted T cells, or PBMCs. Deeply sampled blood TCRbeta repertoires from subjects exposed to, actively infected with, or recovered from COVID-19 were included in the dataset. The repertoires were released in a freely available public database meant as a resource for research on the immune response to SARS-CoV-2. The samples were drawn from the first 160 participants of the ongoing ImmuneRACE study and from over a thousand subjects provided by 6 global collaborators. A de-identified subject ID, COVID-19 status, age in years and sex were almost always included in the sample metadata. HLA class I and class II types, where available, came from metadata supplied by the sample provider rather than from assay-based typing. Paper-wide results and their limitations: The amount of clinical and demographic metadata varied by source and participant and was provided uncurated.

In Seattle, one collaborating source enrolled patients while the infection was active and tracked those patients longitudinally over the course of disease. The collaborating institutions used their own protocols to collect whole blood in K2EDTA tubes. For TCRbeta analysis, collaborator samples were shipped as frozen whole blood, as isolated PBMCs, or as DNA extracted from either sample type. The CDR3 runs 15 amino acids, cysteine and phenylalanine included. Only the CDR3 portion is preserved as DNA: 45 bases, with reading frame beginning at the first base. Trimming at the junction amounts to 5 bases on V and 0 bases on J, and the germline ends lie 11 bases apart. From a lookup of the germline V gene, CDR1 and CDR2 are MNHEY and SVGEGT. Concerning this clone itself: The antigen it recognizes is unknown. No base qualities exist here, and no much larger clone lies one base off it.

TCRbeta CDR3 regions were amplified from genomic DNA using the immunoSEQ Assay, a bias-controlled multiplex PCR. Concerning the study's data processing: Nucleated cell counts per sample were estimated from amplification of reference gene primers within the assay. Sequence reads were collapsed and filtered to measure the absolute abundance of every unique TCRbeta CDR3 rearrangement. For each sample, productive Simpson clonality was calculated as the square root of Simpson's diversity index over productive rearrangements. Here the immuneACCESS table is served through TCRdb, limited to in-frame sequences with V and J called. Missing clones are a known gap in these copies; in checked studies unresolved V genes cover under half, and the rest lacks a known reason. The V and J calls and the clone size are those of that table, but D and trimming were determined from the DNA. The sample table holds 150,000 or so clones, of which roughly 93% were seen once. Roughly 2% of the sample comes from the top ten.

The sequence came from a woman between 55 and 75 years old with COVID-19, enrolled during active disease. The V and J segments used are TRBV6-2 or TRBV6-3 and TRBJ1-3; the D gene is not confidently resolved. Sequencing was carried out using peripheral blood. The CDR3 region reads CASSDGLSSGNTIYF. Read as DNA, the sequence is TGTGCCAGCAGTGATGGACTGAGCTCTGGAAACACCATATATTTT.